This record looks at one TCR beta chain sequence and its context. What it binds is not known. Trimming cost V 5 bases and J 4 bases; bases outside gene matches: 8. CDR1 SQVTM and CDR2 ANQGSEA come from the germline V gene. This CDR3 has 14 residues. The table came from immunoSEQ multiplex PCR; TCRdb's copy has only in-frame clones and leaves some out. Of about 92,000 clones in the sample, around 68% were seen once. This sample stems from a study of shared clonotypes between healthy human individuals. On the study more broadly: For every donor, three CD4 naive, three CD4 memory, two CD8 naive and one CD8 memory plates were used. Regarding the study as a whole: Large depth notwithstanding, sorted-subset sequencing proved incomplete by rarefaction.

This receptor was identified in a man between 25 and 39 years old in good health. The specimen was memory CD8+ T cells sorted from blood. Subset in this sample: CD45RO+ cells pooled with CCR7-negative TemRA cells. The gene calls are TRBV29-1 and TRBJ2-1; 7 nucleotides agree with TRBD2. The CDR3 here is CSVSSLAEYNEQFF. Written as DNA, the CDR3 is TGCAGCGTTTCGTCCCTAGCGGAGTACAATGAGCAGTTCTTC.